A selection of T cell receptor beta chains follows, all from one sample in a study of blood T cells in healthy people across ages. TCRdb recomputed calls from the 5' RACE reads with MiXCR, one row per CDR3 protein. This table holds 550,000 to 750,000 distinct CDR3 sequences, roughly 21% found once. Sequenced input: blood. The receptors come from a man between 70 and 80 years old in good health. The CDR3 runs from the conserved cysteine through the conserved F or W. The order of the fields is V gene, D gene, clone size, J gene, CDR3 protein, CDR3 DNA. A D gene is named only where the DNA matches it firmly. A row's size may be missing; if present it is once, few, many or a size class.

>TRBV2|TRBD2|few|TRBJ2-5
CASSGLAIKETQYF
TGTGCCAGCAGTGGACTAGCGATTAAAGAGACCCAGTACTTC
>TRBV12-5|TRBD2|few|TRBJ2-7
CASGLVPLIASGLYEQYF
TGTGCTAGTGGTTTGGTCCCCCTTATCGCTAGCGGGCTCTACGAGCAGTACTTC
>TRBV12-3/TRBV12-4|TRBD1|NA|TRBJ1-5
CASSLPGQGANQPQHF
TGTGCCAGCAGTTTACCAGGACAGGGGGCGAATCAGCCCCAGCATTTT
>TRBV6-6|TRBD2|NA|TRBJ2-4
CASSYGTSGGAAKNIQYF
TGTGCCAGCAGTTACGGGACTAGCGGGGGGGCCGCCAAAAACATTCAGTACTTC
>TRBV12-3/TRBV12-4|NA|NA|TRBJ2-5
CASTILRGQETQYF
TGTGCCAGCACCATACTCCGGGGTCAAGAGACCCAGTACTTC
>TRBV7-9|TRBD1|NA|TRBJ1-5
CASSFSGQGANQPQHF
TGTGCCAGCAGCTTCTCAGGACAGGGGGCGAATCAGCCCCAGCATTTT
>TRBV5-1|NA|NA|TRBJ2-3
CASSLRSHTDTQYF
TGCGCCAGCAGCCTTCGGAGCCACACAGATACGCAGTATTTT
>TRBV5-1|TRBD2|NA|TRBJ2-1
CASSILAGIDNEQFF
TGCGCCAGCAGCATACTAGCGGGGATAGACAATGAGCAGTTCTTC
>TRBV12-3/TRBV12-4|TRBD2|NA|TRBJ2-1
CASTFLAGGPNEQFF
TGTGCCAGCACTTTCTTAGCGGGAGGGCCGAATGAGCAGTTCTTC
>TRBV28|NA|few|TRBJ2-7
CASSLWQGGSYEQYF
TGTGCCAGCAGTTTATGGCAGGGAGGTTCCTACGAGCAGTACTTC
>TRBV9|NA|few|TRBJ2-1
CASSPPVSYNEQFF
TGTGCCAGCAGCCCACCTGTCTCCTACAATGAGCAGTTCTTC
>TRBV10-2|NA|NA|TRBJ2-5
CASSAGLSDETQYF
TGCGCCAGCAGTGCGGGACTTAGCGACGAGACCCAGTACTTC
>TRBV4-3|NA|many|TRBJ1-4
CASSQDYRPPNEKLFF
TGCGCCAGCAGCCAGGACTACCGACCTCCTAATGAAAAACTGTTTTTT
>TRBV7-9|NA|few|TRBJ1-2
CASSLDTGTHDRYGYTF
TGTGCCAGCAGCTTAGATACCGGGACACACGATCGCTATGGCTACACCTTC
>TRBV5-5|TRBD1|NA|TRBJ2-5
CASSSQTGEIETQYF
TGTGCCAGCAGCTCGCAGACAGGGGAGATCGAGACCCAGTACTTC
>TRBV5-1|TRBD1|NA|TRBJ2-2
CASSEGQGRAGEQFF
TGCGCCAGCAGCGAGGGACAGGGAAGGGCCGGGGAGCAGTTTTTT
>TRBV27|TRBD2|NA|TRBJ2-2
CASSRGELNTGELFF
TGTGCCAGCAGCCGGGGGGAGTTGAACACCGGGGAGCTGTTTTTT